These 9 T cell receptor beta chains were sequenced from one sample in a study of control samples from healthy donors and cancer patients (dated by TCRdb to 2018 to 2021). The library was prepared using the immunoSEQ multiplex PCR assay. TCRdb obtained this table from immuneACCESS and retained in-frame rearrangements with V and J assigned. These tables miss some clones; where compared with another copy, unresolved V genes account for less than half of the shortfall, and the remainder is unexplained. The sample contains approximately 84,000 clones, 82% of them found a single time. Together, the top ten hold approximately 9.8% of the sample. The specimen sequenced was blood. The receptors come from a woman in her fifties or sixties in good health.

The V gene is TRBV28, the J gene TRBJ1-4, with 7 bases aligning to TRBD1. The V gene end was trimmed by 3 bases and the J gene end by 6 bases; junction bases not matched to a gene: 4. CDR3 length equals 14 residues. CDR1 MDHEN and CDR2 SYDVKM come from the germline V gene. The CDR3 coding sequence is TGTGCCAGCAGTTTGGCAGGGGGGCATGAAAAACTGTTTTTT. It encodes CASSLAGGHEKLFF.

The rearrangement links TRBV11-2 to TRBJ1-2; possibly TRBD1 for D (5 bases). CDR3 length equals 15 residues. Germline CDR1 is SGHAT and CDR2 is FQNNGV. Trimming took off 3 bases at V and 0 bases at J, with 11 bases between the two ends. CDR3 region: CASSFNRQANYGYTF. The CDR3 DNA is TGTGCCAGCAGCTTTAACAGGCAGGCTAACTATGGCTACACCTTC.

The rearrangement joins TRBV6-1 to TRBJ1-1; 7 bases agree with TRBD1. V gave up 2 bases and J gave up 1 base; unmatched junction bases: 4. This CDR3 comprises 15 residues. CDR1 MNHNS and CDR2 SASEGT come from the germline V gene. The chain's CDR3 is CASSELGTENTEAFF. The CDR3 bases are TGTGCCAGCAGTGAACTGGGGACAGAGAACACTGAAGCTTTCTTT.

The J gene is TRBJ2-2, the V gene TRBV10-1; no reliable D call. Between the trimmed V and J ends, which lost 6 bases and 6 bases, there was a span of 11 bases. Germline values: CDR1 WNHNN, CDR2 SYGVQD (reference sequence). The CDR3 extends over 13 amino acids. CDR3 sequence reads: CASSLDTPGELFF. In DNA form, the CDR3 reads TGCGCCAGCAGCTTAGACACCCCCGGGGAGCTGTTTTTT.

V is TRBV29-1 and J is TRBJ1-3; D gene unclear. This CDR3 is 13 amino acids long. Germline V gene lookup returns CDR1 SQVTM and CDR2 ANQGSEA. Between the trimmed V and J ends, which lost 8 bases and 2 bases, there was a span of 13 bases. CDR3 loop: CSISETAGNTIYF. CDR3 in DNA: TGCAGCATATCCGAGACGGCTGGAAACACCATATATTTT.

CDR3 in amino acids: CASSLSQVSGQNTEAFF. CDR3 sequence (DNA): TGTGCCAGCAGCTTGTCCCAAGTGTCCGGACAGAACACTGAAGCTTTCTTT. The gene calls are TRBV5-6 and TRBJ1-1, with D possibly being TRBD1 (5 bases). Germline CDR1 is SGHDT and CDR2 is YYEEEE. Trimming stripped 1 base from V and 1 base from J, with 17 bases between. The CDR3 runs to 17 residues. Full variable domain (outside the CDR3, taken from reference TRBV5-6 and TRBJ1-1): DAGVTQSPTHLIKTRGQQVTLRCSPKSGHDTVSWYQQALGQGPQFIFQYYEEEERQRGNFPDRFSGHQFPNYSSELNVNALLLGDSALYLCASSLSQVSGQNTEAFFGQGTRLTVV.

This clone was picked up many times. The chain employs TRBV19 and TRBJ2-1; TRBD2 matches at 9 bases. The CDR3 has 17 residues. V lost 4 bases to trimming and J lost 7 bases; unmatched junction nucleotides: 14. Germline V gene data show CDR1 as LNHDA and CDR2 as SQIVND (reference sequence). CDR3 residues: CASSKETSGIMGNEQFF. As DNA, the CDR3 is TGTGCCAGTAGTAAGGAGACTAGCGGCATTATGGGTAATGAGCAGTTCTTC.

J is TRBJ2-3 and V is TRBV7-2; 9 nucleotides align to TRBD1. Germline V gene sequence: CDR1 SGHTA, CDR2 FQGNSA. Losses at the gene ends were 4 bases for V and 0 bases for J; bases not matched to a gene: 11. CDR3 size: 18 residues. The CDR3 here is CASSSTGGLVGSTDTQYF. CDR3 DNA: TGTGCCAGCAGCTCGACAGGGGGGTTGGTGGGGAGCACAGATACGCAGTATTTT.

The chain has TRBV5-1 and TRBJ2-2, with no clear D. Germline CDR1 and CDR2: SGHRS and YFSETQ. The CDR3 is 14 amino acids. Trimming removed 0 bases at V and 2 bases at J, with 5 bases between. The CDR3 is CASSLGHNTGELFF. In DNA, the CDR3 is TGCGCCAGCAGCTTGGGACATAACACCGGGGAGCTGTTTTTT.